Presented here are 10 T cell receptor beta chains from one specimen sequenced in a study of CD8+ T cells in alopecia areata. CD4, CD8alpha, NKG2D, NKG2ACE and other markers were used to sort pooled cutaneous lymph node cells. Extraction and reverse transcription of RNA yielded cDNA as the sequencing template. Profiling relied on immunoSEQ multiplex PCR, and the TCRdb table lists in-frame clones only, not all of them. Altogether approximately 280,000 clones were found in the sample, and no singletons occur. Sample: CD4+ T cells sorted from a lymph node. The receptor source for this set is a C3H/HeJ mouse with alopecia areata. This strain's MHC haplotype is H2-k.

This clone was detected a few times. Each gene name is a mouse one. The sequenced fragment ends 4 residues before the CDR3 boundary, so the rest is inferred from the germline J gene. The genes are TRBV31 and TRBJ2-2; TRBD2 agrees at 7 bases. This CDR3 region has 13 residues. V lost 6 bases, J lost 0 bases, and 1 base stayed unmatched. Germline assignment: CDR1 GKSSPN and CDR2 SITVG. The CDR3 here is CACWGTNTGQLYF. Incomplete CDR3 DNA: TGTGCCTGCTGGGGGACAAACACCGGG. Drawing the rest from reference TRBV31 and TRBJ2-2, the complete variable domain is AQTIHQWPVAEIKAVGSPLSLGCTIKGKSSPNLYWYWQATGGTLQQLFYSITVGQVESVVQLNLSASRPKDDQFILSTEKLLLSHSGFYLCACWGTNTGQLYFGEGSKLTVL.

This clone was seen a few times. Mouse gene names apply. The read comes to an end 3 residues before the CDR3 does, leaving the germline J gene to fill in the end. This chain connects TRBV19 to TRBJ1-6; D uncertain. TRBJ1-6 is reported as an ORF; its role is uncertain. Looked up from germline, CDR1 is FNHDT and CDR2 is SITEND (reference sequence). The CDR3 extends over 15 amino acids. The V and J ends lost 3 bases and 0 bases respectively, with 7 bases between them. CDR3 DNA, as far as it was read: TGTGCCAGCAGTACGGAGGGTTCCTATAATTCGCCC. It codes for CASSTEGSYNSP. The entire CDR3 protein reads CASSTEGSYNSPLYF.

Points on this clone: All gene names here are mouse names. The CDR3 is cut off 4 residues early in the read; its end comes from the germline J gene. The sample holds other DNA sequences that translate to the same CDR3. The chain is built from TRBV5 and TRBJ2-7; the D gene is possibly TRBD1 (6 bases). Trimming removed 3 bases at V and 0 bases at J, with 9 bases between. Germline V lookup: CDR1 LGHNA, CDR2 YNLKQL (reference sequence). The CDR3 totals 14 residues. The chain's CDR3 is CASSQTGSSYEQYF. The part of the CDR3 DNA that was read is TGTGCCAGCAGCCAGACAGGAAGCTCCTAT.

Comments on this clone: Gene names refer to mouse genes. The read gets to within 4 residues of the CDR3 end, and the germline J gene fills in the rest. The J gene is TRBJ2-3, the V gene TRBV13-1; 7 positions agree with TRBD2. CDR1 and CDR2 (germline): NSHNY, SYGAGN. Trimming removed 1 base from V and 0 bases from J; junction bases left unmatched: 8. This CDR3 has 17 residues. CDR3 bases read: TGTGCCAGCAGTGATCCTCCACTGGGGTCTAGTGCAGAA. Translated: CASSDPPLGSSAE. The full CDR3 reads CASSDPPLGSSAETLYF.

Details on this clone: Gene names are mouse gene names. The read ends 4 residues shy of where the CDR3 ends; the end is completed using the germline J gene. The V and J genes are TRBV19 and TRBJ2-5; 7 bases are shared with TRBD1. This CDR3 contains 13 residues. CDR1 is FNHDT and CDR2 is SITEND in the germline V gene (reference sequence). This CDR3 reads CASSADRKDTQYF. The part of the CDR3 DNA that was read is TGTGCCAGCAGTGCGGACAGGAAAGAC.

This clone was observed a few times. The listed genes are named as in mouse. Read data end 4 residues before the CDR3 end; the end is taken from the germline J gene. V gene TRBV17 combines with J gene TRBJ2-2; the D is unclear. Germline V gene lookup returns CDR1 MNHDT and CDR2 YYDKIL. Deletions cut 5 bases from V and 0 bases from J, with 10 bases between. This CDR3 is 15 amino acids long. CDR3 bases read: TGTGCTAGCAGTCCGACAAGAGCAAACACCGGG. Amino acids: CASSPTRANTG. From start to end, the CDR3 is CASSPTRANTGQLYF.

This clone was recorded a few times. Genes and germline are mouse. Read data end 4 residues before the CDR3 end; the end is taken from the germline J gene. The chain combines TRBV13-3 with TRBJ2-3; D is possibly TRBD2 (7 bases). This CDR3 is 14 amino acids long. Trimming left V 6 bases short and J 0 bases short, with 11 bases between. Germline CDR1 is NNHDY and CDR2 is SYVADS. The CDR3 loop is CASTLGASAETLYF. The sequenced CDR3 bases are TGTGCCAGCACCCTGGGGGCTAGTGCAGAA.

A word on this clone: Germline and genes: mouse. Read coverage stops 4 residues before the CDR3 terminus; the germline J gene supplies the remainder. The chain is built from TRBV13-1 and TRBJ2-5, with a weak D call TRBD1 (6 bases). The V end was cut by 4 bases, the J end by 2 bases, with 11 bases between. This CDR3 has 14 residues. Germline V lookup: CDR1 NSHNY, CDR2 SYGAGN. CDR3 DNA, as far as it was read: TGTGCCAGCAGTTCCCCGGACAGCCAAGAC. It specifies CASSSPDSQD. The whole CDR3 is CASSSPDSQDTQYF.

Worth noting for this clone: Germline and genes here are mouse. The DNA ends 4 residues before the CDR3 does, and the rest of the CDR3 is filled in from the germline J gene. This chain links TRBV13-2 with TRBJ2-1; 10 positions match TRBD2. The CDR3 runs 16 residues. Per germline, CDR1 NNHNN and CDR2 SYGAGS (reference sequence). Losses at the gene ends were 4 bases for V and 4 bases for J; bases not matched to a gene: 8. CDR3 residues: CASGPRDWGKYAEQFF. The CDR3 bases that were read are TGTGCCAGCGGTCCTCGGGACTGGGGAAAGTATGCT.

About this clone itself: Gene names are mouse gene names. The read is 4 residues too short to cover the CDR3 end, so that end is filled in from the germline J gene. Additional DNA sequences in this sample encode the identical CDR3. The V and J genes are TRBV19 and TRBJ2-2, with 7 positions matching TRBD1. V was clipped by 2 bases and J by 0 bases; unmatched bases: 1. This CDR3 is 15 amino acids long. Germline V gives CDR1 FNHDT, CDR2 SITEND (reference sequence). The sequenced CDR3 bases are TGTGCCAGCAGTATTCAGGGGGCAAACACCGGG. It encodes CASSIQGANTG. The CDR3, in full, reads CASSIQGANTGQLYF.